Listed below are T cell receptor beta chains from one sample, sequenced in a study of T cell responses to AZD1222 COVID-19 vaccine. Clones were sequenced by immunoSEQ multiplex PCR, and TCRdb holds only the in-frame ones, with some missing. The table records around 110,000 clones, around 91% of them present only once. The input for sequencing was peripheral blood, taken on day 0 of AZD1222 vaccination. These receptor sequences come from an adult in good health. Both conserved end residues are trimmed from each CDR3. A D gene is named only where the DNA matches it firmly. Clone sizes are given selectively: once, few, many, or a class where the clone is expanded.

CDR3aa: ASSATWNWD
abundance: NA
len: 9
j_gene: TRBJ2-7
d_gene: NA
v_gene: TRBV11-3

CDR3aa: ASTPDRGTEAF
abundance: once
len: 11
j_gene: TRBJ1-1
d_gene: TRBD1
v_gene: TRBV7-8

CDR3aa: ASSPGTGGYT
abundance: once
len: 10
j_gene: TRBJ1-2
d_gene: TRBD1
v_gene: TRBV6-5

CDR3aa: SLLAGVTYNEQF
abundance: NA
len: 12
j_gene: TRBJ2-1
d_gene: TRBD2
v_gene: TRBV29-1

CDR3aa: ASGAGVYGYT
abundance: NA
len: 10
j_gene: TRBJ1-2
d_gene: NA
v_gene: TRBV28

CDR3aa: ASSGGTGSHSNQPQH
abundance: NA
len: 15
j_gene: TRBJ1-5
d_gene: TRBD1
v_gene: TRBV5-1

CDR3aa: ASSPSRQGLWY
abundance: NA
len: 11
j_gene: TRBJ2-7
d_gene: TRBD1
v_gene: TRBV3-1/TRBV3-2

CDR3aa: ASSQAGGGYEQY
abundance: NA
len: 12
j_gene: TRBJ2-7
d_gene: TRBD2
v_gene: TRBV4-3

CDR3aa: ASSLGRNYGYT
abundance: once
len: 11
j_gene: TRBJ1-2
d_gene: NA
v_gene: TRBV27

CDR3aa: ASSQSMVIWRTEAF
abundance: NA
len: 14
j_gene: TRBJ1-1
d_gene: NA
v_gene: TRBV4-3

CDR3aa: ASSFRARLAGRPETQY
abundance: NA
len: 16
j_gene: TRBJ2-5
d_gene: TRBD2
v_gene: TRBV7-3

CDR3aa: AGMGLAGVKDTQY
abundance: NA
len: 13
j_gene: TRBJ2-3
d_gene: TRBD2
v_gene: TRBV6-5

CDR3aa: ASSLSGGAFGGELF
abundance: NA
len: 14
j_gene: TRBJ2-2
d_gene: TRBD2
v_gene: TRBV27

CDR3aa: ASRSVGRSGELF
abundance: NA
len: 12
j_gene: TRBJ2-2
d_gene: NA
v_gene: TRBV2

CDR3aa: ASSMGGTTYEQY
abundance: NA
len: 12
j_gene: TRBJ2-7
d_gene: TRBD2
v_gene: TRBV19

CDR3aa: ASSYSLEGVEAF
abundance: NA
len: 12
j_gene: TRBJ1-1
d_gene: NA
v_gene: TRBV6-5

CDR3aa: ATSDLRGTEAF
abundance: NA
len: 11
j_gene: TRBJ1-1
d_gene: NA
v_gene: TRBV24-1

CDR3aa: ASSRTSGYEQY
abundance: NA
len: 11
j_gene: TRBJ2-7
d_gene: TRBD2
v_gene: TRBV6-5

CDR3aa: ASSLRTGNQPQH
abundance: NA
len: 12
j_gene: TRBJ1-5
d_gene: NA
v_gene: TRBV27

CDR3aa: ASGWGTANTGELF
abundance: NA
len: 13
j_gene: TRBJ2-2
d_gene: TRBD1
v_gene: TRBV12-5

CDR3aa: SAQGASTGELF
abundance: NA
len: 11
j_gene: TRBJ2-2
d_gene: TRBD1
v_gene: TRBV29-1

CDR3aa: ASSLRGDGNTIY
abundance: NA
len: 12
j_gene: TRBJ1-3
d_gene: NA
v_gene: TRBV7-2

CDR3aa: ASSYNGANYGYT
abundance: NA
len: 12
j_gene: TRBJ1-2
d_gene: NA
v_gene: TRBV3-1/TRBV3-2

CDR3aa: ASSPDPRRLNSPLH
abundance: NA
len: 14
j_gene: TRBJ1-6
d_gene: NA
v_gene: TRBV27

CDR3aa: ASSSGVSTDTQY
abundance: NA
len: 12
j_gene: TRBJ2-3
d_gene: NA
v_gene: TRBV7-3

CDR3aa: ASSQESGGTYEQY
abundance: once
len: 13
j_gene: TRBJ2-7
d_gene: NA
v_gene: TRBV4-3

CDR3aa: ASSSTPGNTIY
abundance: NA
len: 11
j_gene: TRBJ1-3
d_gene: NA
v_gene: TRBV7-7

CDR3aa: ASSDRATATYEQY
abundance: NA
len: 13
j_gene: TRBJ2-7
d_gene: NA
v_gene: TRBV6-1

CDR3aa: ASSAFGESYGYT
abundance: NA
len: 12
j_gene: TRBJ1-2
d_gene: NA
v_gene: TRBV19

CDR3aa: ATSRQETQY
abundance: NA
len: 9
j_gene: TRBJ2-5
d_gene: NA
v_gene: TRBV15

CDR3aa: ATSSIPLGSGANVLT
abundance: NA
len: 15
j_gene: TRBJ2-6
d_gene: NA
v_gene: TRBV15

CDR3aa: ASSTDRVGYT
abundance: NA
len: 10
j_gene: TRBJ1-2
d_gene: TRBD1
v_gene: TRBV7-2

CDR3aa: ASSLVGGQDYGYT
abundance: NA
len: 13
j_gene: TRBJ1-2
d_gene: TRBD1
v_gene: TRBV7-9